The 21 T cell receptor beta chains given below trace back to one sample, sequenced in a study of blood T cell repertoires in COVID-19. TCRdb's table, derived via immunoSEQ multiplex PCR, lists solely in-frame clones and lacks some. Found here are tens of thousands of clones, over 75% of them singletons; the top ten hold 43%. The specimen sequenced was peripheral blood. These receptor sequences come from a woman aged 60-75 years with COVID-19, enrolled during active disease.

Written as DNA, the CDR3 is TGCGCCAGCAGTGCAGGGCAAATAGATACGCAGTATTTT. Translation: CASSAGQIDTQYF. The chain recombines TRBV5-1 with TRBJ2-3, with D maybe TRBD1 (5 bases). Between the trimmed V and J ends, which lost 5 bases and 5 bases, there was a span of 12 bases. CDR3 length: 13 amino acids. CDR1 and CDR2 from the germline V gene are SGHRS and YFSETQ.

The chain recombines TRBV7-9 with TRBJ1-2; the D is unclear. The ends were cut back, 0 bases at V and 8 bases at J, with 7 bases in the middle. The CDR3 length is 12 residues. Per the germline V gene, CDR1 is SEHNR and CDR2 is FQNEAQ (reference sequence). The chain's CDR3 is CASSLAAGGYTF. The CDR3 DNA is TGTGCCAGCAGCTTAGCGGCGGGAGGCTACACCTTC. The full variable domain, rest sourced from reference TRBV7-9 and TRBJ1-2, is DTGVSQNPRHKITKRGQNVTFRCDPISEHNRLYWYRQTLGQGPEFLTYFQNEAQLEKSRLLSDRFSAERPKGSFSTLEIQRTEQGDSAMYLCASSLAAGGYTFGSGTRLTVV.

V gene TRBV7-2 combines with J gene TRBJ2-3, with TRBD2 matching 10 bases. CDR1 and CDR2 from the germline V gene are SGHTA and FQGNSA. V was pared by 4 bases and J by 6 bases, with 7 bases of the junction left unmatched. The CDR3 runs 15 residues. CDR3 protein: CASSSSSGGWDTQYF. CDR3 nucleotides: TGTGCCAGCAGCTCCTCTAGCGGGGGATGGGATACGCAGTATTTT.

The chain joins TRBV3-1 (or the pseudogene TRBV3-2) to TRBJ1-1, with a weak D call TRBD1 (6 bases). CDR1 LGHDT and CDR2 YNNKEL come from the germline V gene (reference sequence). Between the trimmed V and J ends, which lost 1 base and 7 bases, there was a span of 10 bases. There are 13 residues in the CDR3. The CDR3, as DNA: TGTGCCAGCAGCCAAGGAAGAGGGGGTGAAGCTTTCTTT. Its protein product is CASSQGRGGEAFF.

This sequence joins TRBV2 and TRBJ2-7, with 10 bases fitting TRBD2. This CDR3 contains 16 residues. V lost 2 bases and J lost 3; bases outside the gene matches: 7. Per the germline V gene, CDR1 is SNHLY and CDR2 is FYNNEI. In nucleotides, the CDR3 is TGTGCCAGCAGTGAAATATCCAGCGGGAGGGGCTACGAGCAGTACTTC. It encodes CASSEISSGRGYEQYF.

The V call is TRBV7-9, the J call TRBJ2-7; tentatively, D is TRBD2 (5 bases). The germline V gene encodes CDR1 SEHNR and CDR2 FQNEAQ (reference sequence). CDR3 length: 14 amino acids. Trimming removed 0 bases from V and 3 bases from J, with 9 bases in between. The CDR3 sequence: CASSLAGLLYEQYF. The CDR3 DNA reads as TGTGCCAGCAGCTTAGCTGGACTCCTCTACGAGCAGTACTTC.

CDR3 in DNA: TGTGCTAGTGCCTGGGCTAGAGGGTATGAGCAGTTCTTC. Its protein is CASAWARGYEQFF. V and J are TRBV12-5 and TRBJ2-1; tentatively, D is TRBD2 (5 bases). V gave up 7 bases and J gave up 8 bases, with 15 bases separating them. The CDR3 is 13 amino acids. Germline assignment: CDR1 LGHNT and CDR2 FRNRAP.

This rearrangement joins TRBV2 to TRBJ2-1, with TRBD1 as a possible D gene (6 bases). V was cut by 7 bases and J by 12 bases, with 16 bases left in between. Germline V CDR1 and CDR2: SNHLY, FYNNEI. The CDR3 extends over 12 amino acids. CDR3 in DNA: TGTGCCAGCACTCTGCAGGGCAGGGGGCAGTTCTTC. It yields the protein CASTLQGRGQFF.

V usage is TRBV2 and J usage is TRBJ1-4, with D hard to call. This CDR3 spans 12 amino acids. Per the germline V gene, CDR1 is SNHLY and CDR2 is FYNNEI. V shed 8 bases and J shed 7 bases, with 11 bases lying between them. CDR3 DNA sequence: TGTGCCAGCCTTGGAGGAGGTGAAAAACTGTTTTTT. Translating gives CASLGGGEKLFF.

The chain employs TRBV7-2 and TRBJ1-6; no reliable D call. Trimming shortened V by 1 base and J by 9 bases, and 13 bases separated the two germline ends. Germline CDR1 reads SGHTA; CDR2 reads FQGNSA. The CDR3 totals 15 residues. The CDR3 DNA is TGTGCCAGCAGCTTAGTTTACGGGGAAGTTTCACCCCTCCACTTT. Translation: CASSLVYGEVSPLHF.

This chain links TRBV2 with TRBJ1-1; tentatively, D is TRBD1 (5 bases). Germline-derived CDR1 and CDR2 are SNHLY and FYNNEI. With 4 bases removed from V and 2 bases from J, the gap between germline ends came to 8 bases. This CDR3 region has 13 residues. This CDR3 reads CASSGRDNTEAFF. The CDR3 region has the DNA TGTGCCAGCAGTGGGAGGGACAACACTGAAGCTTTCTTT.

The chain combines TRBV19 with TRBJ1-1; D possibly corresponds to TRBD1 (6 bases). The germline V gene encodes CDR1 LNHDA and CDR2 SQIVND (reference sequence). V shed 6 bases and J shed 5 bases, with 22 bases lying between them. The CDR3 runs to 16 residues. The CDR3 protein is CASSRQAAVVRTEAFF. CDR3 bases: TGTGCCAGTAGCAGACAGGCGGCGGTCGTAAGGACTGAAGCTTTCTTT. The full variable domain, with the rest looked up from reference TRBV19 and TRBJ1-1, is DGGITQSPKYLFRKEGQNVTLSCEQNLNHDAMYWYRQDPGQGLRLIYYSQIVNDFQKGDIAEGYSVSREKKESFPLTVTSAQKNPTAFYLCASSRQAAVVRTEAFFGQGTRLTVV.

This chain uses TRBV6-5 with TRBJ1-1; weak D call: TRBD1 (6 bases). The ends were cut back, 4 bases at V and 4 bases at J, with 16 bases in the middle. The CDR3 spans 15 residues. Germline CDR1 MNHEY, CDR2 SVGAGI. The CDR3 DNA reads as TGTGCCAGCAGTTCACGGGACACATATCCCACTGAAGCTTTCTTT. Translating gives CASSSRDTYPTEAFF.

Here the CDR3 reads CASSGTGFSNQPQHF. CDR3 nucleotide sequence: TGTGCCAGCAGCGGAACGGGGTTTAGCAATCAGCCCCAGCATTTT. The chain combines TRBV6-2 or TRBV6-3 with TRBJ1-5; D gene ambiguous. The V end lost 6 bases, the J end lost 0 bases, and 12 bases lay between the germline ends. Germline CDR1 and CDR2: MNHEY and SVGEGT. The CDR3 has 15 residues.

The CDR3 sequence is CASSEAGGTDTQYF. In DNA, the CDR3 is TGTGCCAGCAGTGAGGCGGGGGGCACAGATACGCAGTATTTT. This chain connects TRBV25-1 to TRBJ2-3; 7 bases align to TRBD2. V lost 3 bases, J lost 1 base, and 1 base stayed unmatched. CDR3 length: 14 residues. The germline CDR1 and CDR2 sequences are MGHDK and SYGVNS.

CDR3 sequence: CAISAGTHNQPQHF. In nucleotides, the CDR3 is TGTGCCATCAGCGCCGGGACACACAATCAGCCCCAGCATTTT. This chain links TRBV10-3 with TRBJ1-5; a weak D match, TRBD1 (6 bases). This CDR3 contains 14 residues. Trimming cost V 6 bases and J 3 bases, with 12 bases left between them. The germline CDR1 and CDR2 sequences are ENHRY and SYGVKD.

There are a few counts of this clone. This chain uses TRBV6-2 or TRBV6-3 with TRBJ1-2; 7 bases fit TRBD1. Per germline, CDR1 MNHEY and CDR2 SVGEGT. The CDR3 is 12 residues long. Trimming took 4 bases from V and 8 from J; bases not matched to a gene: 4. The CDR3 reads CASSLQGPGYTF. The CDR3 DNA sequence: TGTGCCAGCAGTTTACAGGGGCCCGGCTACACCTTC.

The chain is built from TRBV5-4 and TRBJ2-1; TRBD2 is a possible D gene (6 bases). CDR3 length: 15 amino acids. The germline V gene has CDR1 SGHNT and CDR2 YYREEE (reference sequence). V lost 7 bases and J lost 1, with 15 bases in between. This CDR3 reads CASHGQAGSYNEQFF. The CDR3 nucleotides are TGTGCCAGCCACGGACAAGCGGGTTCCTACAATGAGCAGTTCTTC.

This chain links TRBV6-2 or TRBV6-3 with TRBJ1-1, with no clear D. V was trimmed by 0 bases and J by 10 bases, leaving 15 bases between them. The CDR3 is 14 residues long. Germline V gene lookup returns CDR1 MNHEY and CDR2 SVGEGT. CDR3 nucleotides: TGTGCCAGCAGTTACTCGATGACTGGGAGGACAGCTTTCTTT. Its protein is CASSYSMTGRTAFF.

The chain couples TRBV6-2 or TRBV6-3 to TRBJ2-3; 11 nucleotides agree with TRBD2. J was trimmed by 3 bases and V by 1 base; bases with no gene match: 9. CDR1 is MNHEY, CDR2 SVGEGT, per germline. The CDR3 extends over 18 amino acids. CDR3 in amino acids: CASSYLTSGSAKTDTQYF. CDR3 nucleotide sequence: TGTGCCAGCAGTTACTTAACTAGCGGGAGCGCCAAGACAGATACGCAGTATTTT.

The genes are TRBV6-2 or TRBV6-3 and TRBJ2-1; the D gene is possibly TRBD2 (5 bases). Germline lookup yields CDR1 MNHEY and CDR2 SVGEGT. The germline V and J ends were trimmed by 5 bases and 7 bases, with 15 bases remaining between them. The CDR3 has 14 amino acids. The CDR3, as DNA: TGTGCCAGCAGTAGCGGTTGGAAAGGGAATGAGCAGTTCTTC. It codes for CASSSGWKGNEQFF.